The clone carrying this T cell receptor beta chain appeared once. The data originate from a study of shared clonotypes between healthy human individuals. The naive CD8 fraction comprised CD45RO-negative cells positively selected for CCR7 and excluded terminally differentiated effector memory CD45RA+ cells. Sequencing was performed with immunoSEQ multiplex PCR; in TCRdb, only in-frame clones are kept and a portion is missing. Seen here are about 2,200,000 clones, under 95% observed once, and the top ten hold roughly 1.8%. Germline lookup yields CDR1 SGHTA and CDR2 FQGTGA. V lost 4 bases to trimming and J lost 1 base, with 15 bases between them. The CDR3 covers 16 residues.

This TCR was sampled from a man younger than 30 in good health. Some clones in this sample may be carry-over from other donors' samples. This sequence joins TRBV7-3 and TRBJ2-3; no clear D. Sequences were obtained from naive CD8+ T cells from PBMCs. The CDR3 reads CASSSKGNVGTDTQYF. The CDR3 coding sequence is TGTGCCAGCAGCTCTAAGGGTAATGTTGGCACAGATACGCAGTATTTT.